The 29 T cell receptor beta chains below were found in one sample sequenced in a study of T cell repertoires in cytomegalovirus infection. One entry per CDR3 protein results from TCRdb running MiXCR on the reads. The data contain around 100,000 distinct CDR3 sequences, 15% to 20% of them seen just once; the ten biggest clones take up more than 7%. The sequenced sample was PBMCs. The receptors come from a human donor in good health (CMV status not recorded). Some clones in this sample may be carry-over from other donors' samples.

In its sample, this clonotype was seen many times. V and J are TRBV2 and TRBJ2-5, with D hard to call. This CDR3 region has 15 residues. V gave up 3 bases and J gave up 3 bases, with 14 bases separating them. Per germline, CDR1 SNHLY and CDR2 FYNNEI. CDR3 sequence: CASSEGLLREETQYF. CDR3 nucleotides: TGTGCCAGCAGTGAGGGGTTGCTCAGAGAAGAGACCCAGTACTTC.

V gene TRBV12-3 or TRBV12-4 combines with J gene TRBJ1-1; D is undetermined. The CDR3 is made up of 15 amino acids. The V gene lost 6 bases and the J gene lost 5 bases, with 19 bases spanning the gap. DNA for the CDR3: TGTGCCAGCAGCCCCGAGTCAAGGTGGGGTACTGAAGCTTTCTTT. The encoded protein is CASSPESRWGTEAFF.

The rearrangement uses TRBV6-1 and TRBJ2-1; 8 bases agree with TRBD2. CDR3 size: 15 residues. J lost 9 bases, V lost 5 bases, and 12 bases had no gene match. Germline assignment: CDR1 MNHNS and CDR2 SASEGT. CDR3 in amino acids: CASSSPAGGPSEQFF. As DNA, the CDR3 is TGTGCCAGCAGTTCCCCCGCGGGGGGTCCCTCTGAGCAGTTCTTC.

This clonotype was found many times. The chain recombines TRBV20-1 with TRBJ2-2; D remains ambiguous. Between the trimmed V and J ends, which lost 1 base and 4 bases, there was a span of 10 bases. The CDR3 runs 14 residues. The germline V gene has CDR1 DFQATT and CDR2 SNEGSKA (reference sequence). The CDR3: CSARAGLGTGELFF. DNA for the CDR3: TGCAGTGCTAGAGCGGGTCTTGGCACCGGGGAGCTGTTTTTT.

This clonotype has a count of ten or more. The genes are TRBV29-1 and TRBJ2-3, with 12 bases fitting TRBD2. The CDR3 totals 19 residues. Germline V gene data show CDR1 as SQVTM and CDR2 as ANQGSEA. V gave up 6 bases and J gave up 2 bases; unmatched junction bases: 18. Here the CDR3 DNA reads TGCAGCGTCCTAAGGAGGGAGCTAGCGGGGGGGCTCTCCACAGATACGCAGTATTTT. Protein product: CSVLRRELAGGLSTDTQYF.

This clonotype was seen ten or more times. The chain employs TRBV2 and TRBJ2-3, with D unresolved. Trimming took off 8 bases at V and 0 bases at J, with 3 bases between the two ends. CDR3 length: 11 amino acids. Germline CDR1 and CDR2: SNHLY and FYNNEI. The CDR3 region is CASASTDTQYF. The CDR3 nucleotides are TGTGCCAGCGCAAGCACAGATACGCAGTATTTT. Full variable domain (outside the CDR3, taken from reference TRBV2 and TRBJ2-3): EPEVTQTPSHQVTQMGQEVILRCVPISNHLYFYWYRQILGQKVEFLVSFYNNEISEKSEIFDDQFSVERPDGSNFTLKIRSTKLEDSAMYFCASASTDTQYFGPGTRLTVL.

The sample holds many counts of this clonotype. This sequence joins TRBV12-3 or TRBV12-4 and TRBJ2-3, with a tentative D call TRBD1 (6 bases). Trimming shortened V by 7 bases and J by 4 bases, and 12 bases separated the two germline ends. The CDR3 is 13 amino acids. In DNA, the CDR3 is TGTGCCAGCAACTTGGGGGCCCCAGATACGCAGTATTTT. Translated: CASNLGAPDTQYF.

At least ten counts were recorded for this clonotype. J is TRBJ1-1 and V is TRBV19; 9 bases map to TRBD1. Germline CDR1 LNHDA, CDR2 SQIVND (reference sequence). The CDR3 spans 15 residues. The V and J ends lost 6 bases and 5 bases, in that order; junction bases with no gene match: 10. The CDR3 reads CASRREGTGWTEAFF. The CDR3, as DNA: TGTGCCAGTAGAAGAGAAGGGACAGGGTGGACTGAAGCTTTCTTT.

A few counts support this clonotype. The CDR3 sequence is CASSQLAGGPTDTQYF. Here the CDR3 DNA reads TGTGCCAGCAGTCAGCTAGCGGGGGGGCCCACAGATACGCAGTATTTT. This chain uses TRBV6-6 with TRBJ2-3, with TRBD2 matching 12 bases. CDR3 length equals 16 residues. In germline, CDR1 is MNHNY, CDR2 SVGAGI (reference sequence). J gave up 2 bases and V 5 bases, and 5 bases lay outside the gene matches.

This clonotype was picked up a small number of times. This chain links TRBV2 with TRBJ1-1; the D is unclear. The CDR3 is made up of 11 amino acids. Germline CDR1 is SNHLY and CDR2 is FYNNEI. V lost 7 bases, J lost 3 bases, and 6 bases lay in between. The CDR3 loop is CASTIDTEAFF. DNA for the CDR3: TGTGCCAGCACTATAGACACTGAAGCTTTCTTT.

The chain has TRBV7-6 and TRBJ2-5; 10 positions agree with TRBD1. CDR1 SGHVS and CDR2 FNYEAQ come from the germline V gene. J was trimmed by 5 bases and V by 4 bases; bases with no gene match: 7. This CDR3 contains 15 residues. The CDR3 DNA follows: TGTGCCAGCAGCTCCCGGGACAGGGGAACGGAGACCCAGTACTTC. Amino acid sequence: CASSSRDRGTETQYF.

This clonotype was seen a handful of times. The rearrangement joins TRBV29-1 to TRBJ2-1, with 9 bases lining up with TRBD1. CDR1 SQVTM and CDR2 ANQGSEA come from the germline V gene. The junction had 2 bases not matched to a gene; V was cut back by 4 bases and J by 1 base. CDR3 length: 14 amino acids. The DNA of the CDR3 is TGCAGCGTTGGTGACAGGGGGTCCTACAATGAGCAGTTCTTC. It is translated as CSVGDRGSYNEQFF.

The V and J genes are TRBV5-4 and TRBJ1-2; 11 nucleotides line up with TRBD1. The V gene end was trimmed by 0 bases and the J gene end by 4 bases; junction bases not matched to a gene: 8. Germline values: CDR1 SGHNT, CDR2 YYREEE (reference sequence). The CDR3 loop spans 17 amino acids. The CDR3 bases are TGTGCCAGCAGCTTGGTGGGACAGGGGGGCACCTCCTATGGCTACACCTTC. Translation gives CASSLVGQGGTSYGYTF.

In its sample, this clonotype was seen a few times. The genes are TRBV7-6 and TRBJ1-3; 12 bases line up with TRBD1. CDR1 is SGHVS and CDR2 is FNYEAQ in the germline V gene. The CDR3 runs 16 residues. The V segment lost 5 bases and the J segment 6 bases; nucleotides outside the gene matches: 8. DNA of the CDR3: TGTGCCAGCAGCGAGCGGGACAGGGGGCTGGAAAACACCATATATTTT. This translates into CASSERDRGLENTIYF.

In the case of this clonotype: A junction end diverges from the germline sequence, so it may reflect a read error. DNA of the CDR3: TGTGCCAACAGTTTGGGCCTTGGCTACACCTTC. This encodes CANSLGLGYTF. V gene TRBV12-3 or TRBV12-4 combines with J gene TRBJ1-2; D gene unclear. The CDR3 contains 11 residues.

This clonotype was counted at least ten times. V usage is TRBV6-1 and J usage is TRBJ2-3; D might be TRBD2 (6 bases). Germline V CDR1 and CDR2: MNHNS, SASEGT. Trimming removed 8 bases from V and 0 bases from J, with 18 bases in between. The CDR3 has 16 amino acids. The CDR3 loop reads CASVGGGRWSTDTQYF. In nucleotides, the CDR3 is TGTGCCAGCGTTGGCGGAGGGAGGTGGAGCACAGATACGCAGTATTTT.

This clonotype appeared a few times. This sequence joins TRBV5-1 and TRBJ2-3, with 7 nucleotides matching TRBD1. The germline V gene encodes CDR1 SGHRS and CDR2 YFSETQ. The J segment lost 3 bases and the V segment lost 3 bases, leaving 7 bases of the junction unmatched. The CDR3 consists of 15 residues. CDR3 residues: CASSSARGKTDTQYF. CDR3 bases: TGCGCCAGCAGCTCGGCCAGGGGGAAGACAGATACGCAGTATTTT.

About this clonotype: A read error may account for a junction end that differs from germline. CDR3 in amino acids: CASSFLVRDYDYTF. The CDR3 coding sequence is TGTGCCAGCAGCTTCCTCGTCAGGGACTATGACTACACCTTC. The chain recombines TRBV7-2 with TRBJ1-2; D perhaps matches TRBD1 (5 bases). Germline assignment: CDR1 SGHTA and CDR2 FQGNSA. This CDR3 has 14 amino acids.

J is TRBJ1-2 and V is TRBV29-1; D not resolved. Germline values: CDR1 SQVTM, CDR2 ANQGSEA. This CDR3 region has 10 residues. The CDR3 loop is CPDPIYGYTF. The CDR3 DNA is TGCCCCGACCCTATTTATGGCTACACCTTC.

This clonotype appeared a single time. This chain uses TRBV6-6 with TRBJ2-3, with a tentative D call TRBD1 (5 bases). CDR1 is MNHNY, CDR2 SVGAGI, per germline (reference sequence). The CDR3 runs to 15 residues. V lost 6 bases and J 1 base, leaving 14 bases between the germline ends. CDR3 bases: TGTGCCAGCAGACAGACAGTCCGTCGCACAGATACGCAGTATTTT. Its translation is CASRQTVRRTDTQYF.

This clonotype was observed many times. This chain joins TRBV7-6 and TRBJ1-1, with a possible D match to TRBD1 (5 bases). The CDR3 totals 16 residues. The germline V and J ends were trimmed by 4 bases and 1 base, with 16 bases remaining between them. CDR1 is SGHVS, CDR2 FNYEAQ, per germline. The DNA of the CDR3 is TGTGCCAGCAGCTCCGGAGGCAGGGAAGAGAACACTGAAGCTTTCTTT. Translated, it gives CASSSGGREENTEAFF.

Notes on this clonotype: An end of the junction differs from the germline gene, which may be a read error. The chain couples TRBV7-7 to TRBJ2-7, with D tentatively TRBD1 (5 bases). Germline CDR1 reads SSHAT; CDR2 reads FNYEAQ (reference sequence). The CDR3 totals 14 residues. The CDR3 DNA sequence: TGTGCTAGCAGCTTATACGCAGGGTCCGACGAGCAGTACTTC. Its translation is CASSLYAGSDEQYF.

This clonotype was observed at least ten times. The chain carries TRBV20-1 and TRBJ2-7; 9 positions match TRBD1. CDR3 size: 17 residues. From germline, CDR1 is DFQATT and CDR2 SNEGSKA (reference sequence). The V gene end was trimmed by 3 bases and the J gene end by 4 bases; junction bases not matched to a gene: 16. CDR3: CSARDGAGTGTLYEQYF. Here the CDR3 DNA reads TGCAGTGCTAGGGACGGGGCCGGGACAGGGACCCTTTACGAGCAGTACTTC.

This clonotype was recorded at least ten times. This chain joins TRBV7-3 and TRBJ2-2; D might be TRBD1 (6 bases). Germline loops: CDR1 SGHTA, CDR2 FQGTGA. The CDR3 is 14 amino acids. Deletions cut 5 bases from V and 3 bases from J, with 10 bases between. In DNA, the CDR3 is TGTGCCAGCAGCGAATCAGGGGACACCGGGGAGCTGTTTTTT. This codes for CASSESGDTGELFF.

This clonotype has more than one count but fewer than ten. The CDR3 DNA is TGTGCCTCCGCCGGCCTAGCCTACGAGCAGTACTTC. This translates into CASAGLAYEQYF. V usage is TRBV10-3 and J usage is TRBJ2-7; D ambiguous. There are 12 residues in the CDR3. CDR1 is ENHRY and CDR2 is SYGVKD in the germline V gene. V lost 11 bases and J lost 2, with 13 bases in between.

This clonotype was seen repeatedly, ten times or more. The chain couples TRBV24-1 to TRBJ2-3; tentative D call: TRBD1 (6 bases). The CDR3 spans 18 residues. The germline V and J ends were trimmed by 6 bases and 1 base, with 22 bases remaining between them. From germline, CDR1 is KGHDR and CDR2 SFDVKD. The chain's CDR3 is CATSTSLGQKEGTDTQYF. CDR3 sequence (DNA): TGTGCCACCAGTACAAGCCTCGGACAGAAAGAAGGCACAGATACGCAGTATTTT.

This clonotype has a handful of counts. The CDR3 coding sequence is TGTGCCAGTCTTAAAACCGGGACAGGGGGTGGCTACACCTTC. The encoded protein is CASLKTGTGGGYTF. The rearrangement links TRBV19 to TRBJ1-2; TRBD1 agrees at 11 bases. CDR1 and CDR2 from the germline V gene are LNHDA and SQIVND (reference sequence). This CDR3 has 14 amino acids. J gave up 7 bases and V 8 bases, and 9 bases lay outside the gene matches.

The chain is built from TRBV29-1 and TRBJ2-3; TRBD1 agrees at 7 bases. Germline loops: CDR1 SQVTM, CDR2 ANQGSEA. The trim removed 1 base at V and 0 bases at J, leaving 10 bases unmatched. The CDR3 is 17 amino acids. CDR3 in DNA: TGCAGCGTTGAAGCATGGGACAGAACAATGAGCACAGATACGCAGTATTTT. Translation: CSVEAWDRTMSTDTQYF.

The rearrangement uses TRBV24-1 and TRBJ1-3; D is ambiguous. CDR1 is KGHDR and CDR2 is SFDVKD in the germline V gene. CDR3 length equals 15 residues. Trimming shortened V by 5 bases and J by 2 bases, and 12 bases separated the two germline ends. DNA for the CDR3: TGTGCCACCAGTGCCTCGGACGGACCTGGAAACACCATATATTTT. This gives the protein CATSASDGPGNTIYF.